This TCR beta chain was captured by sequencing in a study of blood T cell repertoires in COVID-19. Germline assignment: CDR1 SGHAT and CDR2 FQDESV (reference sequence). The CDR3 contains 16 residues. The V end lost 0 bases, the J end lost 5 bases, and 11 bases lay between the germline ends. Which cohort a participant joined came from the clinical history participants gave. Profiling relied on immunoSEQ multiplex PCR, and the TCRdb table lists in-frame clones only, not all of them. The data show 300,000 or so clones, with 87% seen just once and more than 0.9% held by the top ten. This TCR came from a young woman who had recovered from COVID-19. The sample consisted of PBMCs or T cells enriched from blood (not recorded which). The chain couples TRBV11-1 to TRBJ1-6, with D hard to call. DNA of the CDR3: TGTGCCAGCAGCTTAGCTCTGGCGGAGGATAATTCACCCCTCCACTTT. Residues: CASSLALAEDNSPLHF.